This is a list of T cell receptor beta chains from one sample in a study of T-cell reconstitution after alpha-beta-depleted transplantation in children. MiXCR, applied by TCRdb to the PCR reads, yields one record per CDR3 protein. The sample lists hundreds of thousands of distinct CDR3 sequences, more than 8% occurring once. The sequencing here drew on PBMCs from the stem cell graft donor, taken from the stem cell graft. These TCRs come from a human donor who donated a stem cell graft to a child with SCID. Both conserved end residues are part of each CDR3. The order of the fields is J gene, V gene, D gene, clone size, CDR3 DNA, CDR3 protein. D genes are given only for firm matches. Clone size is shown for a subset of rows, as once, few, many or a class of expanded clone.

TRBJ2-7 TRBV5-1 - - TGCGCCAGCAGCCTCGGACAGCGGAGGGCCGAGCAGTACTTC CASSLGQRRAEQYF
TRBJ1-5 TRBV6-5 - many TGTGCCAGCAGTTACTTAGGCGCCGGGCCCCAGCATTTT CASSYLGAGPQHF
TRBJ2-1 TRBV11-1 - many TGTGCCAGCAGCTTCGGGGGGCCCTCCTACAATGAGCAGTTCTTC CASSFGGPSYNEQFF
TRBJ2-1 TRBV7-6 TRBD1 few TGTGCCAGCAGCTCTATTGACAGGGAAGGCGATGAGCAGTTCTTC CASSSIDREGDEQFF
TRBJ2-3 TRBV7-9 TRBD1 - TGTGCCAGCAGGCCCACAGGGGCTAGCACAGATACGCAGTATTTT CASRPTGASTDTQYF
TRBJ1-1 TRBV29-1 - - TGCAGCGTCGCGGGACAAGAGAACACTGAAGCTTTCTTT CSVAGQENTEAFF
TRBJ2-7 TRBV27 - - TGTGCCAGCAGTTTATCCTGGGGGGCGGTATTGTCCTACGAGCAGTACTTC CASSLSWGAVLSYEQYF
TRBJ2-3 TRBV29-1 - many TGCAGCGCCCCGACCGGAGGGGGAAGCACAGATACGCAGTATTTT CSAPTGGGSTDTQYF
TRBJ2-5 TRBV18 TRBD2 - TGTGCCAGCTCACCCCTAGCGGGGCATTTAAAAGAGACCCAGTACTTC CASSPLAGHLKETQYF
TRBJ2-1 TRBV29-1 - many TGCAGCGTTGTTGGCCAGGTGGTGGGGCGTGGTGAGCAGTTCTTC CSVVGQVVGRGEQFF
TRBJ2-1 TRBV3-1 TRBD2 few TGTGCCAGCAGCCAGGGGACTAGCGGGGTGAGTGAGCAGTTCTTC CASSQGTSGVSEQFF
TRBJ1-3 TRBV10-3 - - TGTGCCATCAGTGGACTAGGGGATGGAAACACCATATATTTT CAISGLGDGNTIYF
TRBJ1-6 TRBV7-9 - - TGTGCCAGCTCTACCACTATAGGAGGTTCACCCCTCCACTTT CASSTTIGGSPLHF
TRBJ2-7 TRBV29-1 - many TGCAGCGTTGAACCCCCAGACGAGCAGTACTTC CSVEPPDEQYF
TRBJ1-1 TRBV6-5 - - TGTGCCAGCAGTTACGGCGGCAGGAGGTGGGAAGGGACTGAAGCTTTCTTT CASSYGGRRWEGTEAFF
TRBJ1-1 TRBV18 - few TGTGCCAGCTCACCAGATGGGACGGGCCCTGAAGCTTTCTTT CASSPDGTGPEAFF
TRBJ1-5 TRBV4-2 - - TGTGCCAGCAGCCAAGTTTCTGATAGCAATCAGCCCCAGCATTTT CASSQVSDSNQPQHF
TRBJ2-7 TRBV29-1 TRBD1 many TGCAGCGTGAGACAGGGGATTTACGAGCAGTACTTC CSVRQGIYEQYF
TRBJ2-5 TRBV20-1 - few TGCAGTGCTAGAGATCGGAGTGGAGGACTTTTTCAAGAGACCCAGTACTTC CSARDRSGGLFQETQYF
TRBJ2-3 TRBV10-3 TRBD2 many TGTGCCATCAGTCGGACTAGCGGGGGCACAGATACGCAGTATTTT CAISRTSGGTDTQYF
TRBJ2-6 TRBV21-1 - - TGTGCCAGCAACATCCCTCGGGACAGGGTCTCTGGGGCCAACGTCCTGACTTTC CASNIPRDRVSGANVLTF
TRBJ1-1 TRBV20-1 - - TGCAGTGCTAGAGATCTTCGAGGACGGCCCGAAGAAGCTTTCTTT CSARDLRGRPEEAFF
TRBJ2-7 TRBV12-3/TRBV12-4 - - TGTGCCAGCAGTTTATCGACCTACGAGCAGTACTTC CASSLSTYEQYF
TRBJ1-1 TRBV27 - many TGTGCCAGCAGCACCACGGGGGGGTGGGCTTTCTTT CASSTTGGWAFF
TRBJ1-5 TRBV20-1 TRBD1 - TGCAGTGCCATAATACAGGGGGTGGGCAATCAGCCCCAGCATTTT CSAIIQGVGNQPQHF
TRBJ2-2 TRBV7-9 - few TGTGCCAGCAGCTTACCTGGGAGCGGGGAGCTGTTTTTT CASSLPGSGELFF
TRBJ1-6 TRBV12-3/TRBV12-4 - few TGTGCCAGCAGTCCCACTGGTGCAAGAGTATCACCCCTCCACTTT CASSPTGARVSPLHF
TRBJ2-3 TRBV12-3/TRBV12-4 - - TGTGCCAGCAGTTTCGGTAGCGGAACAGATACGCAGTATTTT CASSFGSGTDTQYF
TRBJ2-7 TRBV20-1 TRBD2 - TGCAGTGCGCGGGGGGACACAGGGACCCCCTACGAGCAGTACTTC CSARGDTGTPYEQYF
TRBJ2-3 TRBV24-1 TRBD2 - TGTGCCACCAGTGATCCCTTAGCGGGGGGGCGAGATACGCAGTATTTT CATSDPLAGGRDTQYF
TRBJ2-7 TRBV10-3 - few TGTGCCATCACAAGGGATCCTGGCTACGAGCAGTACTTC CAITRDPGYEQYF
TRBJ2-1 TRBV3-1 TRBD2 - TGTGCCAGCAGCTATACTAGCGGCTCCTACAATGAGCAGTTCTTC CASSYTSGSYNEQFF
TRBJ1-4 TRBV3-1 TRBD1 - TGTGCCAGCAGCCATGGCCCCCGACAGGGGGCTGAAAAACTGTTTTTT CASSHGPRQGAEKLFF
TRBJ2-3 TRBV9 - many TGTGCCAGCAGCGTAGGACGAGGCACAGATACGCAGTATTTT CASSVGRGTDTQYF
TRBJ1-6 TRBV12-3/TRBV12-4 - - TGTGCCAGCAGCCTAGGGGCAGGGTCGGCAGAACCCCTCCACTTT CASSLGAGSAEPLHF
TRBJ1-1 TRBV20-1 - - TGCAGTGCCAAAAAATACATGTTCACTGAAGCTTTCTTT CSAKKYMFTEAFF
TRBJ2-1 TRBV9 - few TGTGCCAGCAGCGTAGCTAATGGGGGGGCGTATGAGCAGTTCTTC CASSVANGGAYEQFF
TRBJ2-7 TRBV28 - few TGTGCCAGCAGTTTAGATTGGGCAGACTCCTACGAGCAGTACTTC CASSLDWADSYEQYF
TRBJ2-7 TRBV5-1 - many TGCGCCAGCAGCTTGGGGAACGAGCAGTACTTC CASSLGNEQYF
TRBJ2-3 TRBV20-1 TRBD2 few TGCAGTGCTAGAGGGACTAGCGGGGCCGCAGATACGCAGTATTTT CSARGTSGAADTQYF
TRBJ1-6 TRBV12-3/TRBV12-4 TRBD1 many TGTGCCAGCAGGGAGACAGGGGGCGCGTCTATTAATTCACCCCTCCACTTT CASRETGGASINSPLHF
TRBJ2-3 TRBV7-9 TRBD1 - TGTGCCAGCAGCAAACCTAGGACAGGGTCCGCAGATACGCAGTATTTT CASSKPRTGSADTQYF
TRBJ2-7 TRBV6-5 TRBD1 many TGTGCCAGCAGCCGGGGACAGGGCACCTACGAGCAGTACTTC CASSRGQGTYEQYF
TRBJ2-5 TRBV6-5 - many TGTGCCAGCAGCCGGGACAAAAAAGAGACCCAGTACTTC CASSRDKKETQYF
TRBJ2-5 TRBV10-1 - many TGCGCCAGCAGTGAAGGAGGGGAGCGGGAGACCCAGTACTTC CASSEGGERETQYF
TRBJ1-1 TRBV29-1 - few TGCAGCGTTTCGGACCTGAACACTGAAGCTTTCTTT CSVSDLNTEAFF
TRBJ1-5 TRBV7-8 TRBD1 few TGTGCCAGCAGCTTAGTTGGTACAGGGGTTCAGCCCCAGCATTTT CASSLVGTGVQPQHF
TRBJ2-3 TRBV9 TRBD1 few TGTGCCAGCAGCGTAGTTACAGGGGCAGATACGCAGTATTTT CASSVVTGADTQYF
TRBJ2-1 TRBV12-3/TRBV12-4 - few TGTGCCAGCAGTCTCCCGGGCCGCAATGAGCAGTTCTTC CASSLPGRNEQFF
TRBJ1-3 TRBV5-1 - - TGCGCCAGCAGCTTGGTGGCAGGGGTAGGAAACACCATATATTTT CASSLVAGVGNTIYF
TRBJ1-2 TRBV2 TRBD1 few TGTGCCAGCAGCGCCGACAGGGTTGGAGGCTACACCTTC CASSADRVGGYTF
TRBJ1-2 TRBV10-3 TRBD1 few TGTGCCATCAGTGAGCCGGGACAGGGGGACGGCTACACCTTC CAISEPGQGDGYTF
TRBJ2-5 TRBV13 - few TGTGCCAGCAGCTTAAGGACAGACCAAGAGACCCAGTACTTC CASSLRTDQETQYF